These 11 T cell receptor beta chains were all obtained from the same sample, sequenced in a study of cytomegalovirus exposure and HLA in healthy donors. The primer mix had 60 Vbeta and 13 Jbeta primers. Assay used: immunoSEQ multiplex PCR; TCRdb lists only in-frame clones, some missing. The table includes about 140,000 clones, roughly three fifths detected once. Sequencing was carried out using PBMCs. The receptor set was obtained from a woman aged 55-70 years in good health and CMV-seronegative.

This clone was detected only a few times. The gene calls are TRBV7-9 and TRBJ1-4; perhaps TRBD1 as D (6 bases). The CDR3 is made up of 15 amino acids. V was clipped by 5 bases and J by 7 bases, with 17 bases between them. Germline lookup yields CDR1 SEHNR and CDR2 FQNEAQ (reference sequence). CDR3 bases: TGTGCCAGCAGCCAGCAGCGGGGGCGCGTTGAAAAACTGTTTTTT. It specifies CASSQQRGRVEKLFF.

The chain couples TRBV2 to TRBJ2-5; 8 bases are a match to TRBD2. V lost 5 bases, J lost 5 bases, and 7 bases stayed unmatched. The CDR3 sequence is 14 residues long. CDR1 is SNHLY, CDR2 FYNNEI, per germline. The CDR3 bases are TGTGCCAGCAGTCTCGGGGGGGCTGCGGAGACCCAGTACTTC. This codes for CASSLGGAAETQYF.

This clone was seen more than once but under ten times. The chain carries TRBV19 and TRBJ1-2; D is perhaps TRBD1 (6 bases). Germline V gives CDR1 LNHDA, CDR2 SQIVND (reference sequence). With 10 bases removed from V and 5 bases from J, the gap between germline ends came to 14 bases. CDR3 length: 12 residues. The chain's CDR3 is CATQEDRYGYTF. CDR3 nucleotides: TGTGCCACCCAGGAGGACAGATATGGCTACACCTTC.

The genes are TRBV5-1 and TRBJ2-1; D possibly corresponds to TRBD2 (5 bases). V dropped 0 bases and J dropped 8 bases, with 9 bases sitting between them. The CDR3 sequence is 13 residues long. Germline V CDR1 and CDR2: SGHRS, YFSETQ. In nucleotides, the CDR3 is TGCGCCAGCAGCTTGGGGAGGATAGATGAGCAGTTCTTC. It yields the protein CASSLGRIDEQFF.

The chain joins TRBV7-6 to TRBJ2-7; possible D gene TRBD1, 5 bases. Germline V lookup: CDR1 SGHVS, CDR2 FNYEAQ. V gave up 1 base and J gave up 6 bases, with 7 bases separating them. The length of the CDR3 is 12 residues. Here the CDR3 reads CASSLDRTEQYF. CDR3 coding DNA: TGTGCCAGCAGCTTAGACAGGACCGAGCAGTACTTC.

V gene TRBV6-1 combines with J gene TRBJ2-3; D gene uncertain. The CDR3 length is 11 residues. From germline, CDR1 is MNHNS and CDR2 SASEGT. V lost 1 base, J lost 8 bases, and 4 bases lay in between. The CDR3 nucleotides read TGTGCCAGCAGTGAAGTGAGTACGCAGTATTTT. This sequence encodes CASSEVSTQYF.

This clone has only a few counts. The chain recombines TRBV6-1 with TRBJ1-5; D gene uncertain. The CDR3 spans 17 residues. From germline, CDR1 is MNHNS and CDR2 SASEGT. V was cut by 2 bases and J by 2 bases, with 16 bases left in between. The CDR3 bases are TGTGCCAGCAGTGAATTTGGGCGGGGTTTTGGCAATCAGCCCCAGCATTTT. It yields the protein CASSEFGRGFGNQPQHF.

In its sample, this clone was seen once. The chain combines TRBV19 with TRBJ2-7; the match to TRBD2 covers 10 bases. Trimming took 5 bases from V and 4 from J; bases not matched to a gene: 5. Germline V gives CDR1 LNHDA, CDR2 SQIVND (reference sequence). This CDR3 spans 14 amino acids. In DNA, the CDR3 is TGTGCCAGTAGTCCCGGACTAGCGGCATACGAGCAGTACTTC. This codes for CASSPGLAAYEQYF.

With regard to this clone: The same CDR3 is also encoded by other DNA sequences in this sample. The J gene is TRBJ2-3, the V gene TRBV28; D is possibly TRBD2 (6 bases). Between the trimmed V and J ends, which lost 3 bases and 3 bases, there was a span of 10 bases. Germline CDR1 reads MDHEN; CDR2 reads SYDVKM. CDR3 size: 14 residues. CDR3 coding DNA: TGTGCCAGCAGTTTCCTTAGCGGTACAGATACGCAGTATTTT. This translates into CASSFLSGTDTQYF.

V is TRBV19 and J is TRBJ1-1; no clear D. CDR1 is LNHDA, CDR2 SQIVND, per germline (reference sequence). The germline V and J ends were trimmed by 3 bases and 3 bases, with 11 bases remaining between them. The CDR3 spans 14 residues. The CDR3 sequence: CASSIPGRDTEAFF. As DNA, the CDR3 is TGTGCCAGTAGTATCCCCGGGCGGGACACTGAAGCTTTCTTT.

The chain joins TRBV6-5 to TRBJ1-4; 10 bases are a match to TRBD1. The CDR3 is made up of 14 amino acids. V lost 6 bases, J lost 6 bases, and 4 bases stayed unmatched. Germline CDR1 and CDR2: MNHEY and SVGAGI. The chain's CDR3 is CASRGDRGYEKLFF. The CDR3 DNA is TGTGCCAGCAGAGGGGACAGGGGTTATGAAAAACTGTTTTTT.